The 7 T cell receptor beta chains given below trace back to one sample, sequenced in a study of identical twins. TCRdb re-called the 5' RACE reads through MiXCR, storing one row per CDR3 protein. The table lists 250,000 to 300,000 distinct CDR3 sequences, approximately 8.3% of them singletons. These data also featured in a second study, about yellow fever vaccine responses in identical twins.

The specimen sequenced was CD8+ T cells sorted from blood. Source of these receptors: a woman aged 18-29 years in good health.

This chain joins TRBV6-5 and TRBJ2-7, with D uncertain. In germline, CDR1 is MNHEY, CDR2 SVGAGI. The CDR3 spans 13 residues. V lost 2 bases, J lost 6 bases, and 11 bases lay in between. CDR3 nucleotide sequence: TGTGCCAGCAGTTACCAAACTATAGGCGAGCAGTACTTC. It translates to CASSYQTIGEQYF.

On this clonotype: One base away lies a much larger clone, so this may be a sequencing read error. The V and J genes are TRBV5-5 and TRBJ2-7; maybe TRBD2 (6 bases). Germline V CDR1 and CDR2: SGHKS, YYEKEE (reference sequence). The length of the CDR3 is 14 residues. The V gene lost 7 bases and the J gene lost 2 bases, with 16 bases spanning the gap. CDR3 coding DNA: TGTGCCAGCGGCCCTCCAGCGGGCGCCTACGAGCAGTACTTC. As protein: CASGPPAGAYEQYF.

This clonotype was picked up many times. The CDR3 nucleotides read TGCAGCGCGAATCTTCGGGGGTACGAGCAGTACTTC. Its translation is CSANLRGYEQYF. This chain connects TRBV29-1 to TRBJ2-7, with D maybe TRBD2 (6 bases). Per the germline V gene, CDR1 is SQVTM and CDR2 is ANQGSEA. This CDR3 has 12 amino acids. The V end lost 7 bases, the J end lost 4 bases, and 14 bases lay between the germline ends.

The rearrangement uses TRBV30 and TRBJ2-6, with D possibly matching TRBD1 (5 bases). V was trimmed by 4 bases and J by 0 bases, leaving 10 bases between them. The CDR3 contains 15 residues. CDR1 and CDR2 (germline): GTSNPN, SVGIG (reference sequence). In DNA form, the CDR3 reads TGTGCCTGGAAGGACACGAACTCTGGGGCCAACGTCCTGACTTTC. It yields the protein CAWKDTNSGANVLTF.

The chain is built from TRBV29-1 and TRBJ2-1, with D unclear. CDR3 length equals 13 residues. V was shortened by 2 bases and J by 7 bases, with 12 bases between the two germline ends. Germline V gene sequence: CDR1 SQVTM, CDR2 ANQGSEA. CDR3 nucleotide sequence: TGCAGCGTTGAAAAGGAAACCCCAAATGAGCAGTTCTTC. It translates to CSVEKETPNEQFF.

The CDR3 loop reads CSARAPETRSYEQYF. In DNA form, the CDR3 reads TGCAGTGCTAGGGCTCCGGAGACCCGGTCCTACGAGCAGTACTTC. The chain couples TRBV20-1 to TRBJ2-7; D remains unclear. V was trimmed by 3 bases and J by 1 base, leaving 16 bases between them. The CDR3 is 15 amino acids. Germline V gives CDR1 DFQATT, CDR2 SNEGSKA (reference sequence).

The gene calls are TRBV25-1 and TRBJ2-2, with D possibly being TRBD1 (6 bases). CDR1 MGHDK and CDR2 SYGVNS come from the germline V gene. This CDR3 region has 11 residues. Trimming took 10 bases from V and 6 from J, leaving 9 bases between them. CDR3: CATTGSGELFF. The CDR3, as DNA: TGTGCCACCACAGGGTCCGGGGAGCTGTTTTTT. Full variable domain (missing parts from reference TRBV25-1 and TRBJ2-2): EADIYQTPRYLVIGTGKKITLECSQTMGHDKMYWYQQDPGMELHLIHYSYGVNSTEKGDLSSESTVSRIRTEHFPLTLESARPSHTSQYLCATTGSGELFFGEGSRLTVL.